This passage covers 17 T cell receptor beta chains from one sample sequenced in a study of blood T cell repertoires in COVID-19. Produced via immunoSEQ multiplex PCR; TCRdb's table is partial and in-frame only. Here the sample spans about 390,000 clones, roughly 86% being singletons. Source material: peripheral blood. The receptors derive from a woman aged 55 to 70 with COVID-19, enrolled during active disease.

The sample holds many counts of this clone. The chain recombines TRBV5-5 with TRBJ2-1; D not certain. CDR1 and CDR2 (germline): SGHKS, YYEKEE (reference sequence). The CDR3 is 16 residues long. Deletions cut 2 bases from V and 1 base from J, with 13 bases between. CDR3 sequence reads: CASSFNTRWSYNEQFF. DNA of the CDR3: TGTGCCAGCAGCTTCAACACCCGATGGTCCTACAATGAGCAGTTCTTC. Based on the CDR3 plus reference TRBV5-5 and TRBJ2-1, the full variable domain is DAGVTQSPTHLIKTRGQQVTLRCSPISGHKSVSWYQQVLGQGPQFIFQYYEKEERGRGNFPDRFSARQFPNYSSELNVNALLLGDSALYLCASSFNTRWSYNEQFFGPGTRLTVL.

The V gene is TRBV4-2, the J gene TRBJ1-2; D remains ambiguous. CDR3 length equals 14 residues. V was clipped by 4 bases and J by 0 bases, with 9 bases between them. Germline values: CDR1 LGHNA, CDR2 YNFKEQ. The CDR3 spells CASSPAGANYGYTF. DNA of the CDR3: TGTGCCAGCAGCCCCGCCGGGGCTAACTATGGCTACACCTTC.

This clone was picked up one time. This chain connects TRBV27 to TRBJ2-7, with TRBD2 matching 10 bases. J gave up 2 bases and V 5 bases, and 6 bases lay outside the gene matches. CDR1 MNHEY and CDR2 SMNVEV come from the germline V gene (reference sequence). The CDR3 is made up of 15 amino acids. The CDR3 DNA reads TGTGCCAGCAGTCCGCGGACTAGCGGTACCTACGAGCAGTACTTC. Translating it yields CASSPRTSGTYEQYF.

This chain connects TRBV10-2 to TRBJ2-1; D is possibly TRBD2 (6 bases). This CDR3 comprises 17 residues. V was cut by 0 bases and J by 4 bases, with 16 bases left in between. Germline V gene sequence: CDR1 WSHSY, CDR2 SAAADI. As DNA, the CDR3 is TGCGCCAGCAGTGAGTCTCTAGGGACTCCACCGTACAATGAGCAGTTCTTC. It encodes CASSESLGTPPYNEQFF.

The chain couples TRBV12-3 or TRBV12-4 to TRBJ1-1, with 7 bases fitting TRBD1. The CDR3 sequence is 12 residues long. V dropped 5 bases and J dropped 8; count of bases not matched to a gene: 5. CDR3 DNA sequence: TGTGCCAGCAGTGCCGGGACAGCCGAAGCTTTCTTT. Translated: CASSAGTAEAFF.

The chain uses TRBV14 and TRBJ2-5, with D unclear. Trimming removed 3 bases from V and 1 base from J, with 3 bases in between. CDR1 and CDR2 (germline): SGHDN, FVKESK. This CDR3 has 12 amino acids. CDR3 loop: CASSHLQETQYF. DNA of the CDR3: TGTGCCAGCAGCCATCTCCAAGAGACCCAGTACTTC. The whole variable domain, filled in from reference TRBV14 and TRBJ2-5, reads EAGVTQFPSHSVIEKGQTVTLRCDPISGHDNLYWYRRVMGKEIKFLLHFVKESKQDESGMPNNRFLAERTGGTYSTLKVQPAELEDSGVYFCASSHLQETQYFGPGTRLLVL.

The chain employs TRBV3-1 (or the pseudogene TRBV3-2) and TRBJ1-4; a weak D match, TRBD1 (5 bases). Germline CDR1 reads LGHDT; CDR2 reads YNNKEL (reference sequence). The CDR3 extends over 17 amino acids. The ends were cut back, 3 bases at V and 1 base at J, with 15 bases in the middle. Written as DNA, the CDR3 is TGTGCCAGCAGCCAGAGATTAAGGACAAGAACTAATGAAAAACTGTTTTTT. Protein product: CASSQRLRTRTNEKLFF.

The rearrangement links TRBV6-6 to TRBJ1-4; no clear D. The V and J ends lost 0 bases and 8 bases respectively, with 13 bases between them. CDR1 and CDR2 from the germline V gene are MNHNY and SVGAGI (reference sequence). This CDR3 has 15 residues. As DNA, the CDR3 is TGTGCCAGCAGTTACTCGACACTTTTGGGCGAAAAACTGTTTTTT. This encodes CASSYSTLLGEKLFF.

The rearrangement joins TRBV6-5 to TRBJ2-7, with TRBD1 as a possible D gene (6 bases). Germline values: CDR1 MNHEY, CDR2 SVGAGI. The CDR3 contains 14 residues. Trimming pared 2 bases from V and 8 bases from J, leaving 16 bases between. CDR3 in DNA: TGTGCCAGCAGTTACCCGGGTTCGCAGGGGCAGCAGTACTTC. Translation: CASSYPGSQGQQYF.

This chain connects TRBV9 to TRBJ2-3, with TRBD2 matching 7 bases. The germline CDR1 and CDR2 sequences are SGDLS and YYNGEE. Losses at the gene ends were 1 base for V and 6 bases for J; bases not matched to a gene: 5. CDR3 length: 14 amino acids. In DNA, the CDR3 is TGTGCCAGCAGCGTATCCCGACTAGCTGATACGCAGTATTTT. This gives the protein CASSVSRLADTQYF.

In regard to this clone: The junction departs from germline at one end; a sequencing error may be responsible. The chain recombines TRBV6-6 with TRBJ2-7; D is possibly TRBD2 (6 bases). This CDR3 contains 9 residues. Per germline, CDR1 MNHNY and CDR2 SVGAGI (reference sequence). In nucleotides, the CDR3 is TGTGCCAGCAGGACTAGTAGCGCCTTC. This codes for CASRTSSAF.

The V and J genes are TRBV2 and TRBJ1-5; 7 positions match TRBD1. This CDR3 is built from 15 residues. Germline V gene lookup returns CDR1 SNHLY and CDR2 FYNNEI. J was trimmed by 2 bases and V by 6 bases; bases with no gene match: 7. CDR3 sequence reads: CASSQGQRGNQPQHF. For the CDR3, the DNA is TGTGCCAGCAGCCAGGGACAGAGGGGCAATCAGCCCCAGCATTTT. The full variable domain, in which reference TRBV2 and TRBJ1-5 provide the parts outside the CDR3, is EPEVTQTPSHQVTQMGQEVILRCVPISNHLYFYWYRQILGQKVEFLVSFYNNEISEKSEIFDDQFSVERPDGSNFTLKIRSTKLEDSAMYFCASSQGQRGNQPQHFGDGTRLSIL.

This chain connects TRBV19 to TRBJ1-4; D not certain. The CDR3 sequence is 15 residues long. Germline V gene lookup returns CDR1 LNHDA and CDR2 SQIVND (reference sequence). Trimming cost V 6 bases and J 0 bases, with 11 bases left between them. The DNA for the CDR3 is TGTGCCAGTAGACCCCTCGGAGCAACTAATGAAAAACTGTTTTTT. It encodes CASRPLGATNEKLFF.

This chain links TRBV27 with TRBJ2-5; 9 bases line up with TRBD1. V dropped 6 bases and J dropped 5; count of bases not matched to a gene: 7. The CDR3 spans 14 residues. CDR1 and CDR2 from the germline V gene are MNHEY and SMNVEV (reference sequence). The CDR3 DNA reads TGTGCCAGCAGGGGGGACAGGGCCGGGGAGACCCAGTACTTC. Translation gives CASRGDRAGETQYF.

CDR3 sequence reads: CASSLNPAGGNQPQHF. DNA for the CDR3: TGTGCCAGCAGCTTAAACCCGGCAGGGGGCAATCAGCCCCAGCATTTT. This chain connects TRBV11-2 to TRBJ1-5, with D possibly being TRBD1 (6 bases). The germline V and J ends were trimmed by 2 bases and 2 bases, with 13 bases remaining between them. Germline CDR1 and CDR2: SGHAT and FQNNGV. The CDR3 length is 16 residues.

This chain links TRBV7-2 with TRBJ1-3; D perhaps matches TRBD1 (6 bases). The CDR3 runs to 17 residues. The V end lost 2 bases, the J end lost 0 bases, and 14 bases lay between the germline ends. Germline V gene lookup returns CDR1 SGHTA and CDR2 FQGNSA. CDR3 bases: TGTGCCAGCAGCTTAAAAGACAGGCCGAGCTCTGGAAACACCATATATTTT. Amino acid sequence: CASSLKDRPSSGNTIYF.

The chain carries TRBV18 and TRBJ2-7, with D possibly being TRBD1 (7 bases). The CDR3 is 17 amino acids. Trimming stripped 3 bases from V and 2 bases from J, with 20 bases between. CDR1 is KGHSH, CDR2 LQKENI, per germline. The CDR3 DNA is TGTGCCAGCTCACCCGGGGTCACGGTCAGGGGGGCCTACGAGCAGTACTTC. Residues: CASSPGVTVRGAYEQYF.